What follows is one T cell receptor (beta chain) and its context. The record originates from a study of blood T cells in healthy people across ages. There are 14 residues in the CDR3. Germline loops: CDR1 SGHAT, CDR2 FQNNGV. V lost 5 bases and J lost 3, with 13 bases in between. The use of a sample-barcoded 5' primer and a J-beta primer mix characterized a second PCR of about 7 to 12 cycles. Each cDNA molecule was tagged by a template-switch adaptor with 12 random nucleotides. In TCRdb, the 5' RACE reads were re-called with MiXCR into one record per CDR3 protein. The table lists some 790,000 distinct CDR3 sequences, less than 35% of them singletons.

The sequence derives from a woman of 80 years or more in good health. The specimen sequenced was blood. The chain recombines TRBV11-2 with TRBJ1-1; D is undetermined. The CDR3 sequence: CASSPTNAHTEAFF. The CDR3 DNA reads as TGTGCCAGCAGCCCAACAAATGCCCACACTGAAGCTTTCTTT.